Shown below are 29 T cell receptor beta chains from a single sample sequenced in a study of control samples from healthy donors and cancer patients (TCRdb year 2020). Library prep was done by the immunoSEQ multiplex PCR assay. TCRdb holds this immuneACCESS table with in-frame rearrangements only. Some clones are missing; in checked studies, unresolved V genes explain under half, and the rest has no known cause. The sample table records about 150,000 clones; 85% to 95% of these occur just once. The ten largest clones capture 4.5% to 6% of the sample. Sequencing input: blood. The receptors were gathered from a man in his forties in good health.

The chain joins TRBV7-2 to TRBJ1-1, with D possibly matching TRBD1 (5 bases). Germline V gene data show CDR1 as SGHTA and CDR2 as FQGNSA. V lost 8 bases and J lost 1, with 14 bases in between. This CDR3 has 14 amino acids. The CDR3: CASLLGTANTEAFF. Here the CDR3 DNA reads TGTGCCAGCCTCTTAGGGACGGCGAACACTGAAGCTTTCTTT. The full variable domain, in which reference TRBV7-2 and TRBJ1-1 provide the parts outside the CDR3, is GAGVSQSPSNKVTEKGKDVELRCDPISGHTALYWYRQSLGQGLEFLIYFQGNSAPDKSGLPSDRFSAERTGGSVSTLTIQRTQQEDSAVYLCASLLGTANTEAFFGQGTRLTVV.

The rearrangement links TRBV30 to TRBJ1-1, with D perhaps TRBD1 (5 bases). CDR3 length equals 15 residues. Trimming left V 1 base short and J 4 bases short, with 16 bases between. CDR1 and CDR2 from the germline V gene are GTSNPN and SVGIG (reference sequence). CDR3 nucleotides: TGTGCCTGGAGTGGAACAAAAGGGGTGGGCACTGAAGCTTTCTTT. Translated: CAWSGTKGVGTEAFF.

The chain has TRBV2 and TRBJ2-2, with 12 bases matching TRBD2. The CDR3 has 14 amino acids. V lost 6 bases to trimming and J lost 5 bases; unmatched junction nucleotides: 1. CDR1 and CDR2 (germline): SNHLY, FYNNEI. The chain's CDR3 is CASRGLAGTGELFF. In DNA, the CDR3 is TGTGCCAGCAGAGGACTAGCGGGGACCGGGGAGCTGTTTTTT.

The rearrangement joins TRBV27 to TRBJ1-4; TRBD1 matches 7 bases. Germline CDR1 and CDR2: MNHEY and SMNVEV (reference sequence). The V gene end was trimmed by 4 bases and the J gene end by 8 bases; junction bases not matched to a gene: 7. This CDR3 region has 14 residues. This CDR3 is CASSSQGRWEKLFF. Here the CDR3 DNA reads TGTGCCAGCAGTTCACAGGGGCGGTGGGAAAAACTGTTTTTT.

The chain has TRBV6-5 and TRBJ1-5; D gene ambiguous. The V end was cut by 5 bases, the J end by 5 bases, with 10 bases between. CDR1 MNHEY and CDR2 SVGAGI come from the germline V gene. This CDR3 has 13 residues. CDR3 nucleotide sequence: TGTGCCAGCAGTCCCCGTTCCGATCAGCCCCAGCATTTT. Translating it yields CASSPRSDQPQHF.

The V gene is TRBV5-4, the J gene TRBJ2-2, with 7 nucleotides matching TRBD1. Germline V gene sequence: CDR1 SGHNT, CDR2 YYREEE (reference sequence). The ends lost 3 bases at V and 4 bases at J; junction bases unmatched: 6. The CDR3 totals 15 residues. The CDR3 DNA sequence: TGTGCCAGCAGCTCTATCGACAGGGCCACCGGGGAGCTGTTTTTT. This gives the protein CASSSIDRATGELFF.

The genes are TRBV5-1 and TRBJ2-7; D remains unclear. The length of the CDR3 is 15 residues. V was clipped by 0 bases and J by 0 bases, with 10 bases between them. Germline lookup yields CDR1 SGHRS and CDR2 YFSETQ. This chain's CDR3 is CASSLDGRSSYEQYF. The CDR3 region has the DNA TGCGCCAGCAGCTTGGACGGTCGGAGCTCCTACGAGCAGTACTTC.

V gene TRBV24-1 combines with J gene TRBJ2-3; D may match TRBD1 or TRBD2 (5 bases each). The V gene lost 0 bases and the J gene lost 1 base, with 16 bases spanning the gap. There are 18 residues in the CDR3. Germline V gives CDR1 KGHDR, CDR2 SFDVKD. CDR3 loop: CATSDLQADRGRTDTQYF. Here the CDR3 DNA reads TGTGCCACCAGTGATTTGCAGGCTGATCGGGGCCGCACAGATACGCAGTATTTT.

The rearrangement joins TRBV5-1 to TRBJ2-1; 7 bases match TRBD1. Germline V gives CDR1 SGHRS, CDR2 YFSETQ. V gave up 4 bases and J gave up 7 bases; unmatched junction bases: 17. The CDR3 spans 17 residues. The CDR3 spells CASSPRSRTGLANEQFF. The CDR3 bases are TGCGCCAGCAGCCCACGATCGAGGACAGGCCTTGCGAATGAGCAGTTCTTC.

The chain is built from TRBV6-2 or TRBV6-3 and TRBJ2-1; D is possibly TRBD1 or TRBD2 (5 bases each). CDR3 length: 12 amino acids. V lost 5 bases and J lost 12, with 14 bases in between. CDR1 and CDR2 (germline): MNHEY, SVGEGT. CDR3 sequence (DNA): TGTGCCAGCAGTCCCCTAATTGGGGGGCAGTTCTTC. Translation gives CASSPLIGGQFF.

The genes are TRBV5-6 and TRBJ1-1; D gene uncertain. This CDR3 is built from 13 residues. Trimming cost V 2 bases and J 1 base, with 6 bases left between them. Germline values: CDR1 SGHDT, CDR2 YYEEEE. CDR3 bases: TGTGCCAGCAGCTTATACCCGAACACTGAAGCTTTCTTT. Protein sequence: CASSLYPNTEAFF.

This clone appeared a single time. This chain joins TRBV5-1 and TRBJ2-6; D might be TRBD1 (5 bases). V was trimmed by 0 bases and J by 3 bases, leaving 7 bases between them. This CDR3 is built from 15 residues. The germline V gene has CDR1 SGHRS and CDR2 YFSETQ. Written as DNA, the CDR3 is TGCGCCAGCAGCTTGGAAGGGGTTGGGGCCAACGTCCTGACTTTC. It encodes CASSLEGVGANVLTF.

In the case of this clone: Distinct nucleotide sequences in the sample also encode this CDR3. The rearrangement joins TRBV6-5 to TRBJ1-5; TRBD1 aligns across 7 bases. Per the germline V gene, CDR1 is MNHEY and CDR2 is SVGAGI. This CDR3 region has 15 residues. With 6 bases clipped from V and 0 bases from J, the junction kept 5 bases outside the gene matches. CDR3 bases: TGTGCCAGCAGAGGCGACAGGGCTAGCAATCAGCCCCAGCATTTT. This encodes CASRGDRASNQPQHF.

The rearrangement uses TRBV28 and TRBJ1-5; 9 bases fit TRBD1. J gave up 7 bases and V 6 bases, and 13 bases lay outside the gene matches. Germline assignment: CDR1 MDHEN and CDR2 SYDVKM. The CDR3 consists of 16 residues. The CDR3 here is CASRYGTGIQGQPQHF. CDR3 nucleotides: TGTGCCAGCAGATATGGGACAGGGATACAAGGGCAGCCCCAGCATTTT.

The DNA of the CDR3 is TGTGCCAGCAGCAAGCATTCGGGTAGCAATCAGCCCCAGCATTTT. It codes for CASSKHSGSNQPQHF. The V and J genes are TRBV3-1 (or the pseudogene TRBV3-2) and TRBJ1-5; D is unresolved. The CDR3 is 15 residues long. The germline V and J ends were trimmed by 5 bases and 0 bases, with 11 bases remaining between them. Germline lookup yields CDR1 LGHDT and CDR2 YNNKEL (reference sequence).

This chain joins TRBV3-1 (or the pseudogene TRBV3-2) and TRBJ1-1, with TRBD1 identical over 7 bases. The CDR3 covers 14 residues. Germline V gene data show CDR1 as LGHDT and CDR2 as YNNKEL (reference sequence). The junction had 1 base not matched to a gene; V was cut back by 2 bases and J by 1 base. CDR3 residues: CASSQWDRNTEAFF. As DNA, the CDR3 is TGTGCCAGCAGCCAATGGGACAGGAACACTGAAGCTTTCTTT.

This chain links TRBV11-2 with TRBJ2-4, with 11 bases fitting TRBD2. In germline, CDR1 is SGHAT, CDR2 FQNNGV. V was pared by 6 bases and J by 2 bases, with 9 bases of the junction left unmatched. The CDR3 totals 17 residues. This CDR3 reads CASRPLAGGVTKNIQYF. The CDR3 DNA sequence: TGTGCCAGCAGGCCTCTAGCGGGGGGTGTGACCAAAAACATTCAGTACTTC.

The chain combines TRBV6-5 with TRBJ1-1; 7 positions agree with TRBD1. Germline V gene lookup returns CDR1 MNHEY and CDR2 SVGAGI. The V and J ends lost 8 bases and 2 bases, in that order; junction bases with no gene match: 8. This CDR3 has 14 amino acids. DNA for the CDR3: TGTGCCAGCTCCTACGACAGGGCCAACACTGAAGCTTTCTTT. This sequence encodes CASSYDRANTEAFF.

The chain has TRBV4-1 and TRBJ2-2, with a weak D call TRBD1 (6 bases). Germline assignment: CDR1 MGHRA and CDR2 YSYEKL. Trimming shortened V by 4 bases and J by 1 base, and 16 bases separated the two germline ends. The CDR3 extends over 17 amino acids. CDR3: CASSPPRDIVNTGELFF. CDR3 DNA: TGCGCCAGCAGCCCCCCCCGGGACATCGTGAACACCGGGGAGCTGTTTTTT.

The chain recombines TRBV2 with TRBJ1-1, with D perhaps matching TRBD1 (6 bases). Trimming took 6 bases from V and 1 from J, leaving 12 bases between them. This CDR3 contains 14 residues. From germline, CDR1 is SNHLY and CDR2 FYNNEI. The CDR3 reads CASRGAAENTEAFF. The CDR3 DNA follows: TGTGCCAGCAGGGGGGCGGCGGAGAACACTGAAGCTTTCTTT. The full variable domain, with the rest looked up from reference TRBV2 and TRBJ1-1, is EPEVTQTPSHQVTQMGQEVILRCVPISNHLYFYWYRQILGQKVEFLVSFYNNEISEKSEIFDDQFSVERPDGSNFTLKIRSTKLEDSAMYFCASRGAAENTEAFFGQGTRLTVV.

The chain is built from TRBV7-2 and TRBJ1-4; D might be TRBD1 (6 bases). The CDR3 length is 17 residues. Germline CDR1 is SGHTA and CDR2 is FQGNSA. V was trimmed by 5 bases and J by 2 bases, leaving 18 bases between them. The CDR3 DNA reads as TGTGCCAGCAGCATCTTTGAGGGGGGGGTCACTAATGAAAAACTGTTTTTT. As protein: CASSIFEGGVTNEKLFF. The full variable domain, with the rest looked up from reference TRBV7-2 and TRBJ1-4, is GAGVSQSPSNKVTEKGKDVELRCDPISGHTALYWYRQSLGQGLEFLIYFQGNSAPDKSGLPSDRFSAERTGGSVSTLTIQRTQQEDSAVYLCASSIFEGGVTNEKLFFGSGTQLSVL.

This chain joins TRBV14 and TRBJ2-2; 7 nucleotides align to TRBD2. Germline assignment: CDR1 SGHDN and CDR2 FVKESK. The CDR3 is 15 residues long. V dropped 4 bases and J dropped 2; count of bases not matched to a gene: 4. The CDR3 DNA sequence: TGTGCCAGCAGCCCTGCTAGCGGAAACACCGGGGAGCTGTTTTTT. Encoded protein: CASSPASGNTGELFF.

This chain connects TRBV27 to TRBJ2-7; D unclear. The CDR3 sequence is 14 residues long. V was clipped by 0 bases and J by 0 bases, with 6 bases between them. Germline CDR1 reads MNHEY; CDR2 reads SMNVEV (reference sequence). The CDR3 region has the DNA TGTGCCAGCAGTTTATCGGTGACCTCCTACGAGCAGTACTTC. Translation: CASSLSVTSYEQYF.

The rearrangement joins TRBV5-5 to TRBJ1-6, with D hard to call. Germline V gene data show CDR1 as SGHKS and CDR2 as YYEKEE (reference sequence). The CDR3 covers 15 residues. Trimming stripped 2 bases from V and 7 bases from J, with 13 bases between. The CDR3 DNA follows: TGTGCCAGCAGCTTTCAAGTGGGGTGGAATTCACCCCTCCACTTT. Translation: CASSFQVGWNSPLHF.

The J gene is TRBJ1-1, the V gene TRBV4-3; weak D call: TRBD1 (6 bases). Germline loops: CDR1 LGHNA, CDR2 YSLEER. The V gene lost 3 bases and the J gene lost 0 bases, with 8 bases spanning the gap. The CDR3 is 14 amino acids. CDR3: CASSQSGVNTEAFF. As DNA, the CDR3 is TGCGCCAGCAGCCAGTCAGGGGTGAACACTGAAGCTTTCTTT.

The table lists this clone with a count of one. The rearrangement uses TRBV24-1 and TRBJ1-2; a weak D match, TRBD1 (5 bases). The CDR3 is 13 amino acids. V lost 2 bases and J 6 bases, leaving 9 bases between the germline ends. Germline V gives CDR1 KGHDR, CDR2 SFDVKD. CDR3 region: CATSDSGLDGYTF. CDR3 DNA sequence: TGTGCCACCAGTGATTCAGGGCTAGATGGCTACACCTTC.

In this sample, this clone turned up once. CDR3 protein: CATSRDRAEKLFF. CDR3 sequence (DNA): TGTGCCACCAGCAGAGATCGGGCCGAAAAACTGTTTTTT. The genes are TRBV15 and TRBJ1-4; D not certain. The V gene's germline CDR1 is LNHNV and CDR2 YYDKDF (reference sequence). The CDR3 loop spans 13 amino acids. The V end lost 0 bases, the J end lost 8 bases, and 7 bases lay between the germline ends.

This chain uses TRBV6-1 with TRBJ2-7; 9 bases map to TRBD1. This CDR3 contains 17 residues. The germline V gene has CDR1 MNHNS and CDR2 SASEGT. Trimming at V came to 1 base and at J to 2 bases, leaving 9 bases not matched to a gene. The CDR3: CASSEVRTGTGTYEQYF. The CDR3 DNA follows: TGTGCCAGCAGTGAAGTCAGAACCGGGACAGGGACCTACGAGCAGTACTTC.

The chain joins TRBV19 to TRBJ2-7; D possibly corresponds to TRBD1 (5 bases). Trimming left V 9 bases short and J 0 bases short, with 15 bases between. This CDR3 has 14 residues. CDR1 is LNHDA, CDR2 SQIVND, per germline (reference sequence). The CDR3 nucleotides are TGTGCCAGCGCAGGGAATCCAAGCTCCTACGAGCAGTACTTC. This gives the protein CASAGNPSSYEQYF.